A selection of T cell receptor beta chains follows, all from one sample in a study of shared clonotypes between healthy human individuals. The data were produced by immunoSEQ multiplex PCR, yet TCRdb's version contains in-frame clones alone and is incomplete. The data contain about 490,000 clones, about 82% of them seen just once; the ten biggest clones take up roughly 13%. The sequencing input was PBMCs. The receptor set was obtained from a woman aged 35 to 49 in good health. Some clones in this sample may be carry-over from other donors' samples. Both conserved end residues are part of each CDR3. A D gene is named only where the DNA matches it firmly. Part of the rows lack a size; the others show once, few, many or a class for expanded clones.

NA	TRBV29-1	NA	TRBJ2-5	CSVEPLGETQYF	TGCAGCGTTGAACCCCTAGGAGAGACCCAGTACTTC
NA	TRBV5-1	NA	TRBJ1-1	CASRRTENTEAFF	TGCGCCAGCAGGCGGACAGAGAACACTGAAGCTTTCTTT
TRBD1	TRBV6-1	NA	TRBJ1-1	CASTRGRTEAFF	TGTGCCAGCACCAGGGGGCGGACTGAAGCTTTCTTT
TRBD2	TRBV7-2	NA	TRBJ2-2	CASSQGLAAGELFF	TGTGCCAGCAGCCAAGGACTAGCCGCCGGGGAGCTGTTTTTT
NA	TRBV4-3	NA	TRBJ2-3	CASSQDVASDTDTQYF	TGCGCCAGCAGCCAAGATGTCGCTAGCGACACAGATACGCAGTATTTT
TRBD2	TRBV19	NA	TRBJ2-7	CASSIGLAGPYEQYF	TGTGCCAGTAGTATCGGACTAGCGGGACCCTACGAGCAGTACTTC
NA	TRBV10-3	NA	TRBJ2-3	CAISDSTDTQYF	TGTGCCATCAGTGACAGCACAGATACGCAGTATTTT
TRBD1	TRBV28	many	TRBJ2-3	CASGPGQGSDTDTQYF	TGTGCCAGCGGACCGGGACAGGGGAGCGACACAGATACGCAGTATTTT
NA	TRBV11-2	NA	TRBJ2-7	CASSLGAYEQYF	TGTGCCAGCAGCTTGGGGGCCTACGAGCAGTACTTC
TRBD1	TRBV4-1	NA	TRBJ2-2	CASSARGGLDTGELFF	TGCGCCAGCAGTGCACGAGGGGGCTTGGACACCGGGGAGCTGTTTTTT
NA	TRBV18	NA	TRBJ1-3	CASSLGFGNTIYF	TGTGCCAGCTCACTGGGTTTTGGAAACACCATATATTTT
NA	TRBV7-8	NA	TRBJ1-1	CVSSPATHQGAFF	TGTGTCAGCAGCCCTGCAACCCACCAGGGAGCTTTCTTT
NA	TRBV28	NA	TRBJ1-5	CASSLLLGKTPHF	TGTGCCAGCAGTTTATTATTGGGCAAGACTCCTCATTTT
NA	TRBV11-1	once	TRBJ2-3	CASSERGGGTDTQYF	TGTGCCAGCAGCGAGAGGGGAGGTGGCACAGATACGCAGTATTTT
TRBD1	TRBV7-9	NA	TRBJ1-1	CASSKGGAYTEAFF	TGTGCCAGCAGCAAAGGGGGCGCATACACTGAAGCTTTCTTT
NA	TRBV7-8	NA	TRBJ1-1	CASSLAGQPNTEAFF	TGTGCCAGCAGCTTAGCGGGACAACCGAACACTGAAGCTTTCTTT
NA	TRBV18	NA	TRBJ2-3	CASSPRTEAWGDTQYF	TGTGCCAGCTCACCCCGAACAGAGGCCTGGGGAGATACGCAGTATTTT
NA	TRBV11-2	few	TRBJ2-7	CASSFNKPYEQYF	TGTGCCAGCAGCTTCAACAAGCCCTACGAGCAGTACTTC
TRBD2	TRBV18	few	TRBJ2-1	CASSLAGNEQFF	TGTGCCAGCTCACTAGCGGGCAATGAGCAGTTCTTC
NA	TRBV5-4	NA	TRBJ2-7	CASSLDGRSSYEQYF	TGTGCCAGCAGCTTGGATGGTAGGAGCTCCTACGAGCAGTACTTC
NA	TRBV7-9	NA	TRBJ2-3	CASSLEGLSTDTQYF	TGTGCCAGCAGCTTAGAGGGTCTTAGCACAGATACGCAGTATTTT
TRBD1	TRBV4-1	NA	TRBJ2-7	CASSQARGTGVYEQYF	TGCGCCAGCAGCCAAGCTAGGGGGACAGGGGTCTACGAGCAGTACTTC
TRBD1	TRBV11-2	NA	TRBJ1-1	CASSHRGLAEAFF	TGTGCCAGCAGCCACAGGGGGTTGGCTGAAGCTTTCTTT
NA	TRBV6-5	NA	TRBJ1-2	CASSLSSGFSYYGYTF	TGTGCCAGCAGTTTATCAAGCGGTTTCTCTTACTATGGCTACACCTTC
NA	TRBV27	NA	TRBJ1-3	CASSLGGAGNTIYF	TGTGCCAGCAGTTTAGGGGGCGCGGGAAACACCATATATTTT
NA	TRBV19	NA	TRBJ1-2	CASWTGYNYGYTF	TGTGCCAGCTGGACGGGATATAACTATGGCTACACCTTC
NA	TRBV28	once	TRBJ2-7	CASSFGRETDEQYF	TGTGCCAGCAGTTTCGGACGGGAGACGGACGAGCAGTACTTC
NA	TRBV4-1	NA	TRBJ2-1	CASSGQGTLEQFF	TGCGCCAGCTCGGGACAAGGGACTTTAGAGCAGTTCTTC
TRBD2	TRBV28	NA	TRBJ2-1	CASSAGTSGRRHNEQFF	TGTGCCAGCAGTGCGGGGACTAGCGGGAGGCGTCACAATGAGCAGTTCTTC
NA	TRBV7-8	few	TRBJ1-2	CASSLSGASNYGYTF	TGTGCCAGCAGCTTATCTGGGGCTTCAAACTATGGCTACACCTTC
NA	TRBV4-1	NA	TRBJ1-2	CASSFFGREKTGYTF	TGCGCCAGCAGCTTCTTTGGCCGAGAGAAGACTGGCTACACCTTC
NA	TRBV29-1	NA	TRBJ1-2	CSVEVFAQGGYTF	TGCAGCGTTGAAGTGTTCGCTCAGGGGGGCTACACCTTC
NA	TRBV27	NA	TRBJ2-7	CASSWQFSRSYEQYF	TGTGCCAGCAGTTGGCAATTCAGCCGTTCCTACGAGCAGTACTTC
TRBD1	TRBV6-5	NA	TRBJ1-5	CASILRDRSNQPQHF	TGTGCCAGCATCCTCCGGGACAGGAGCAATCAGCCCCAGCATTTT
NA	TRBV5-1	NA	TRBJ1-2	CASSWDTNYGYTF	TGCGCCAGCAGCTGGGACACTAACTATGGCTACACCTTC
NA	TRBV6-6	NA	TRBJ2-2	CATNELRLAGELFF	TGTGCCACCAACGAATTAAGACTAGCCGGGGAGCTGTTTTTT
NA	TRBV29-1	NA	TRBJ2-1	CSVGGQNEQFF	TGCAGCGTTGGGGGCCAAAATGAGCAGTTCTTC
TRBD1	TRBV5-4	NA	TRBJ2-3	CASTTDRGLGDTQYF	TGTGCCAGCACCACGGACAGGGGGCTTGGAGATACGCAGTATTTT
TRBD2	TRBV7-9	many	TRBJ2-3	CASSLSILGGSMTDTQYF	TGTGCCAGCAGCTTGTCAATACTTGGCGGGAGTATGACAGATACGCAGTATTTT
NA	TRBV15	NA	TRBJ1-2	CATSKIENYGYTF	TGTGCCACCAGCAAGATAGAAAACTATGGCTACACCTTC
NA	TRBV9	NA	TRBJ2-7	CASSPRDRSYYEQYF	TGTGCCAGCAGCCCCCGAGACAGGTCCTACTACGAGCAGTACTTC
TRBD2	TRBV14	once	TRBJ2-1	CASSISGRARLEQFF	TGTGCCAGCAGCATTAGCGGGAGGGCCAGACTTGAGCAGTTCTTC
NA	TRBV11-1	NA	TRBJ2-3	CASTNEGATSTDTQYF	TGTGCCAGCACCAATGAAGGAGCCACTAGCACAGATACGCAGTATTTT
NA	TRBV10-3	NA	TRBJ2-5	CAISEYLPGDIQETQYF	TGTGCCATCAGTGAGTACCTGCCAGGGGACATCCAAGAGACCCAGTACTTC
NA	TRBV7-3	NA	TRBJ2-5	CASSSGAQETQYF	TGTGCCAGCAGCTCCGGGGCTCAAGAGACCCAGTACTTC
TRBD1	TRBV30	NA	TRBJ1-2	CAWSAGTDYGYTF	TGTGCCTGGAGTGCGGGGACAGATTATGGCTACACCTTC
NA	TRBV30	NA	TRBJ1-1	CAWKSGALVEAFF	TGTGCCTGGAAATCAGGGGCCCTCGTCGAAGCTTTCTTT
NA	TRBV9	NA	TRBJ2-7	CASSPGAEGAFYEQYF	TGTGCCAGCAGCCCGGGGGCGGAGGGAGCTTTTTACGAGCAGTACTTC